This T cell receptor (beta chain) was sequenced for a study of cytomegalovirus exposure and HLA in healthy donors. PCR employed 60 Vbeta and 13 Jbeta primers. The repertoire was sequenced with immunoSEQ multiplex PCR; TCRdb's copy has only in-frame clones and lacks some. Seen here are about 140,000 clones, approximately 88% observed once, and the top ten hold 0.4% to 0.55%. Points on this clone: Its cognate antigen is unknown.

Study findings and constraints: The study recorded 150 to 200 TCR beta chains that were cytomegalovirus-associated. Per a prior analysis, the majority of TCR beta V segments were productive roughly 87% or roughly 30% of the time. Roughly uniform depth of sequencing across donors was assumed in presence/absence analyses. Analysis was carried out at a later point, and it linked a missense DCLRE1C variant to TCR beta V- and J-gene trimming.

Germline V CDR1 and CDR2: MDHEN, SYDVKM. The CDR3 runs 17 residues. The ends lost 1 base at V and 4 bases at J; junction bases unmatched: 3. This chain uses TRBV28 with TRBJ2-1; TRBD2 matches 14 bases. Sequenced: PBMCs. The clonotype originates from a woman aged 35 to 49 in good health and CMV-seronegative. CDR3 region: CASSLFGTSGRYNEQFF. The CDR3 nucleotides are TGTGCCAGCAGTTTATTTGGGACTAGCGGGAGATACAATGAGCAGTTCTTC. The variable domain in full, with the rest retrieved from reference TRBV28 and TRBJ2-1, is DVKVTQSSRYLVKRTGEKVFLECVQDMDHENMFWYRQDPGLGLRLIYFSYDVKMKEKGDIPEGYSVSREKKERFSLILESASTNQTSMYLCASSLFGTSGRYNEQFFGPGTRLTVL.